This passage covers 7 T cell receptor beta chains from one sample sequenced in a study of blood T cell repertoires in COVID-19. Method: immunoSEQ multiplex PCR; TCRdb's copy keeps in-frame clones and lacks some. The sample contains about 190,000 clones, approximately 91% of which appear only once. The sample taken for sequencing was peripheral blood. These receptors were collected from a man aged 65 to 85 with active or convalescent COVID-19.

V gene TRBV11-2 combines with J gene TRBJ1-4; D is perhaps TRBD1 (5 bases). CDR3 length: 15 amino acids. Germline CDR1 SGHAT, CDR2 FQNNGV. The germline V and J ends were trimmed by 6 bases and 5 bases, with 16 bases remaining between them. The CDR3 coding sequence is TGTGCCAGCAGTCAGTCGACAGCGATGAATGAAAAACTGTTTTTT. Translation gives CASSQSTAMNEKLFF.

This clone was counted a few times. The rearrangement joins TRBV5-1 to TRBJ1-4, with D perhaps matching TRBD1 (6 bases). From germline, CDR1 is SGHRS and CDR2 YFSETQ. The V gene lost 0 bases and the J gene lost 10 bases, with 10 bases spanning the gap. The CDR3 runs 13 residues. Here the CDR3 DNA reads TGCGCCAGCAGCTTGGAGGGGGTAGGAAAACTGTTTTTT. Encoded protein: CASSLEGVGKLFF.

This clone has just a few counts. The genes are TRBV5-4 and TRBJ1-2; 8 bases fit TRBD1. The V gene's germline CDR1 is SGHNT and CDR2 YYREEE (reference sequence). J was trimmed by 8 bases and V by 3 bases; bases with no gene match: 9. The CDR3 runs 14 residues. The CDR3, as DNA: TGTGCCAGCAGCTCGAGACAGGGGAGGGACGGCTACACCTTC. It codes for CASSSRQGRDGYTF.

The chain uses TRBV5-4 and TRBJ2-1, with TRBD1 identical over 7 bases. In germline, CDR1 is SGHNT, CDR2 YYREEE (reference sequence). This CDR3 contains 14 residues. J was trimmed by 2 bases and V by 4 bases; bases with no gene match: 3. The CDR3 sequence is CASSPGQPYNEQFF. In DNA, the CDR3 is TGTGCCAGCAGCCCGGGACAGCCCTACAATGAGCAGTTCTTC. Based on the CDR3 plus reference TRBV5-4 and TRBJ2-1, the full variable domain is ETGVTQSPTHLIKTRGQQVTLRCSSQSGHNTVSWYQQALGQGPQFIFQYYREEENGRGNFPPRFSGLQFPNYSSELNVNALELDDSALYLCASSPGQPYNEQFFGPGTRLTVL.

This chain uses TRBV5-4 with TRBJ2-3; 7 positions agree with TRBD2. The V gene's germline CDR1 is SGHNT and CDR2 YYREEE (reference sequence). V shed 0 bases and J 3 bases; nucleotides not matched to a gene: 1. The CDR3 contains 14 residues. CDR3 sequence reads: CASSLDGGTDTQYF. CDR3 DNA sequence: TGTGCCAGCAGCTTGGACGGGGGGACAGATACGCAGTATTTT.

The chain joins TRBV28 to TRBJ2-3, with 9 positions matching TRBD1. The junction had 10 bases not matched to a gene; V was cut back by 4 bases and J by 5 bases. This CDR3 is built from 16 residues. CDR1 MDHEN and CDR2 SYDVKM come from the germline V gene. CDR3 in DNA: TGTGCCAGCAGTTCCCACGGACAGGGGATCGTAGATACGCAGTATTTT. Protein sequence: CASSSHGQGIVDTQYF.

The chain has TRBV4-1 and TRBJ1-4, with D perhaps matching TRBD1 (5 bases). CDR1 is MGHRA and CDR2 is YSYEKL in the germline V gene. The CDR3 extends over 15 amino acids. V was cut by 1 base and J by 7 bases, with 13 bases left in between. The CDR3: CASSQGKGSGEKLFF. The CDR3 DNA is TGCGCCAGCAGCCAAGGCAAGGGGTCCGGTGAAAAACTGTTTTTT.